This T cell receptor (beta chain) was recorded in a study of blood T cell repertoires in COVID-19. Study-wide background: The United States, Italy and Spain provided the acute and convalescent COVID-19 samples. PBMCs, B-cell-depleted T cells, or T cells were the source of the cDNA or gDNA that made up the material.

Authors' analysis steps: By means of reference gene primer amplification, nucleated cell counts were estimated. Libraries were prepared by immunoSEQ multiplex PCR; TCRdb keeps only in-frame clonotypes and omits some of them. V, J and clone size are those of that table, while D and trimming were read from the DNA. This table has some 310,000 clones, roughly 84% appearing once. The CDR3 sequence is 14 residues long. CDR1 and CDR2 (germline): KGHSH, LQKENI. V dropped 2 bases and J dropped 3 bases, with 8 bases sitting between them. V gene TRBV18 combines with J gene TRBJ1-5, with D possibly being TRBD1 (6 bases). Sequenced: peripheral blood. The sequence came from a man aged 50-59 years with active or convalescent COVID-19. CDR3 coding DNA: TGTGCCAGCTCACCATACAGGGCCAATCAGCCCCAGCATTTT. It specifies CASSPYRANQPQHF.